This passage covers 9 T cell receptor beta chains from one sample sequenced in a study of T cell changes during pregnancy in multiple sclerosis. Profiling relied on immunoSEQ multiplex PCR, and the TCRdb table lists in-frame clones only, not all of them. The sample has over 50,000 clones, around nine tenths seen once. Sequenced input: peripheral blood from another person, used as feeder cells. Receptors originate from a human donor whose cells served as feeder cells for cultures in a pregnancy study.

The chain is built from TRBV20-1 and TRBJ2-7, with a weak D call TRBD1 (5 bases). V lost 7 bases to trimming and J lost 3 bases, with 10 bases between them. Germline V gene data show CDR1 as DFQATT and CDR2 as SNEGSKA (reference sequence). This CDR3 spans 11 amino acids. CDR3 DNA sequence: TGCAGTGTCGACGACAGCTACGAGCAGTACTTC. This encodes CSVDDSYEQYF.

V usage is TRBV28 and J usage is TRBJ1-5; 7 nucleotides align to TRBD1. Germline V gene data show CDR1 as MDHEN and CDR2 as SYDVKM. This CDR3 comprises 13 residues. Trimming cost V 6 bases and J 7 bases; bases outside gene matches: 6. CDR3 loop: CASRLQGYQPQHF. In nucleotides, the CDR3 is TGTGCCAGCAGATTACAGGGGTACCAGCCCCAGCATTTT.

The chain has TRBV4-1 and TRBJ2-3; D is ambiguous. The CDR3 spans 15 residues. Germline V gene sequence: CDR1 MGHRA, CDR2 YSYEKL. V was pared by 2 bases and J by 4 bases, with 13 bases between. This CDR3 is CASSQFGQFADTQYF. The CDR3 DNA reads TGCGCCAGCAGCCAATTCGGCCAATTCGCAGATACGCAGTATTTT.

The genes are TRBV5-1 and TRBJ1-4; 9 nucleotides agree with TRBD1. Germline lookup yields CDR1 SGHRS and CDR2 YFSETQ. The CDR3 is 14 amino acids. J was trimmed by 7 bases and V by 1 base; bases with no gene match: 2. The CDR3 reads CASSLRGQGEKLFF. In DNA form, the CDR3 reads TGCGCCAGCAGCTTGAGGGGACAGGGTGAAAAACTGTTTTTT. Combining the CDR3 with reference TRBV5-1 and TRBJ1-4 gives the whole variable domain KAGVTQTPRYLIKTRGQQVTLSCSPISGHRSVSWYQQTPGQGLQFLFEYFSETQRNKGNFPGRFSGRQFSNSRSEMNVSTLELGDSALYLCASSLRGQGEKLFFGSGTQLSVL.

The chain carries TRBV6-5 and TRBJ2-3; no clear D gene. The germline V and J ends were trimmed by 6 bases and 1 base, with 5 bases remaining between them. CDR1 and CDR2 (germline): MNHEY, SVGAGI. The CDR3 sequence is 12 residues long. In nucleotides, the CDR3 is TGTGCCAGCAGCCAGGGCACAGATACGCAGTATTTT. Protein: CASSQGTDTQYF.

The gene calls are TRBV5-6 and TRBJ1-1, with TRBD1 matching over 7 bases. V gave up 0 bases and J gave up 5 bases; unmatched junction bases: 4. The CDR3 consists of 14 residues. Germline V lookup: CDR1 SGHDT, CDR2 YYEEEE. The CDR3 nucleotides are TGTGCCAGCAGCTTGGGGGACAGAGGGACTGAAGCTTTCTTT. Its protein is CASSLGDRGTEAFF.

This clone was counted between two and nine times. The rearrangement links TRBV14 to TRBJ1-1; no clear D gene. V lost 0 bases and J lost 4, with 12 bases in between. The CDR3 sequence is 15 residues long. The V gene's germline CDR1 is SGHDN and CDR2 FVKESK. CDR3 bases: TGTGCCAGCAGCCAAGATAACCCGGGATCCACTGAAGCTTTCTTT. Translation: CASSQDNPGSTEAFF.

V is TRBV4-1 and J is TRBJ2-1; D possibly corresponds to TRBD2 (6 bases). This CDR3 region has 16 residues. The V gene lost 2 bases and the J gene lost 5 bases, with 16 bases spanning the gap. Germline V gene lookup returns CDR1 MGHRA and CDR2 YSYEKL. CDR3 in amino acids: CASSQFGKRVDNEQFF. CDR3 bases: TGCGCCAGCAGCCAATTTGGTAAGCGGGTCGACAATGAGCAGTTCTTC.

This clone was counted once. The DNA for the CDR3 is TGTGCCAGCAGTTCGGGACGGGCCTACGAGCAGTACTTC. It yields the protein CASSSGRAYEQYF. The chain links TRBV11-2 to TRBJ2-7, with D perhaps being TRBD1 or TRBD2 (5 bases each). Germline CDR1 and CDR2: SGHAT and FQNNGV. The CDR3 is 13 residues long. The V gene lost 6 bases and the J gene lost 2 bases, with 11 bases spanning the gap. Drawing the rest from reference TRBV11-2 and TRBJ2-7, the complete variable domain is EAGVAQSPRYKIIEKRQSVAFWCNPISGHATLYWYQQILGQGPKLLIQFQNNGVVDDSQLPKDRFSAERLKGVDSTLKIQPAKLEDSAVYLCASSSGRAYEQYFGPGTRLTVT.